Reported below is one TCR gamma chain. The antigen remains undetermined. This entry comes from a study of Vδ1+ human thymocytes. Points from the study as a whole: Around 18% of thymic delta-chain sequences were Vdelta2, with few Vdelta3, unlike blood Vdelta1+ controls. Thymic TRG and TRD repertoires appeared highly polyclonal. The authors advised highly purified populations and single-cell validation.

The template was reverse-transcribed extracted RNA. The CDR3 regions were amplified by multiplex PCR from V-gene primers to a constant-region primer. TCRdb re-identified clones in the multiplex PCR reads via CATT. The sample shows thousands of gamma-chain clones, around 39% of them seen only once. CDR3 length: 13 amino acids. J lost 8 bases, V lost 1 base, and 8 bases had no gene match. Per the germline V gene, CDR1 is VENAVY and CDR2 is YDSYNSRV. After alphabeta T cell depletion, CD3+ Vdelta1+ Vdelta2- thymocytes were sorted. This clonotype was sampled from a boy younger than two who had congenital heart surgery. This chain connects TRGV8 to TRGJ1 or TRGJ2. Material: Vdelta1+ gamma-delta thymocytes from the thymus. Indicated subset: FACS-sorted CD3+ TCRalphabeta- TCRVdelta1+ TCRVdelta2- thymocytes. The CDR3: CATWDRTGDKKLF. The DNA for the CDR3 is TGTGCCACCTGGGATAGAACGGGGGATAAGAAACTCTTT.